This T cell receptor beta chain is drawn from a study of shared clonotypes between healthy human individuals. At the level of the study: The people who gave samples were a couple of women and three men aged 18 to 49.

The study, taken as a whole, reports: Relative to memory subsets, naive subsets generally showed larger estimated richness. In having few donors, the study represented limited genetic and exposure-history diversity.

This CDR3 spans 14 amino acids. Per the germline V gene, CDR1 is SGHDN and CDR2 is FVKESK. V was pared by 0 bases and J by 2 bases, with 8 bases between. Naive CD8 cells lacked CD45RO, underwent positive selection for CCR7 and left out terminally differentiated effector memory CD45RA+ cells. Samples underwent the assay at deep level. Profiling relied on immunoSEQ multiplex PCR, and the TCRdb table lists in-frame clones only, not all of them. The sample includes some 2.1 million clones, approximately 94% of them seen just once. In regard to this clone: Its antigen remains unknown.

The sample consisted of naive CD8+ T cells sorted from blood. This receptor was identified in a man younger than 30 in good health. The chain combines TRBV14 with TRBJ2-7; the D is unclear. The CDR3 spells CASSQERSPYEQYF. The CDR3 DNA reads as TGTGCCAGCAGCCAAGAAAGATCACCCTACGAGCAGTACTTC.